This TCR beta chain was obtained from a study of T cells in localized non-small cell lung cancer. Findings and caveats of the study: Sequencing, confined to only one tumor region, leaves heterogeneity possible. Exceeding tumor, uninvolved adjacent lung had the highest T cell clonality. An association was observed between higher blood T cell density and longer overall survival.

Deletions cut 2 bases from V and 2 bases from J, with 12 bases between. Germline V gene data show CDR1 as GTSNPN and CDR2 as SVGIG (reference sequence). CDR3 length equals 15 residues. Sequencing used immunoSEQ multiplex PCR; TCRdb keeps in-frame clones, though not all of them. The sample shows some 50,000 clones, approximately 80% of them seen only once. On this clone: Its antigen is undetermined.

J is TRBJ2-2 and V is TRBV30, with no clear D. The source is a man between 40 and 69 years old with stage III lung adenocarcinoma. The source was peripheral blood mononuclear cells, collected before any cancer treatment. The CDR3 DNA is TGTGCCTGGAGTAGCTTAGGTGCCAACACCGGGGAGCTGTTTTTT. It codes for CAWSSLGANTGELFF.